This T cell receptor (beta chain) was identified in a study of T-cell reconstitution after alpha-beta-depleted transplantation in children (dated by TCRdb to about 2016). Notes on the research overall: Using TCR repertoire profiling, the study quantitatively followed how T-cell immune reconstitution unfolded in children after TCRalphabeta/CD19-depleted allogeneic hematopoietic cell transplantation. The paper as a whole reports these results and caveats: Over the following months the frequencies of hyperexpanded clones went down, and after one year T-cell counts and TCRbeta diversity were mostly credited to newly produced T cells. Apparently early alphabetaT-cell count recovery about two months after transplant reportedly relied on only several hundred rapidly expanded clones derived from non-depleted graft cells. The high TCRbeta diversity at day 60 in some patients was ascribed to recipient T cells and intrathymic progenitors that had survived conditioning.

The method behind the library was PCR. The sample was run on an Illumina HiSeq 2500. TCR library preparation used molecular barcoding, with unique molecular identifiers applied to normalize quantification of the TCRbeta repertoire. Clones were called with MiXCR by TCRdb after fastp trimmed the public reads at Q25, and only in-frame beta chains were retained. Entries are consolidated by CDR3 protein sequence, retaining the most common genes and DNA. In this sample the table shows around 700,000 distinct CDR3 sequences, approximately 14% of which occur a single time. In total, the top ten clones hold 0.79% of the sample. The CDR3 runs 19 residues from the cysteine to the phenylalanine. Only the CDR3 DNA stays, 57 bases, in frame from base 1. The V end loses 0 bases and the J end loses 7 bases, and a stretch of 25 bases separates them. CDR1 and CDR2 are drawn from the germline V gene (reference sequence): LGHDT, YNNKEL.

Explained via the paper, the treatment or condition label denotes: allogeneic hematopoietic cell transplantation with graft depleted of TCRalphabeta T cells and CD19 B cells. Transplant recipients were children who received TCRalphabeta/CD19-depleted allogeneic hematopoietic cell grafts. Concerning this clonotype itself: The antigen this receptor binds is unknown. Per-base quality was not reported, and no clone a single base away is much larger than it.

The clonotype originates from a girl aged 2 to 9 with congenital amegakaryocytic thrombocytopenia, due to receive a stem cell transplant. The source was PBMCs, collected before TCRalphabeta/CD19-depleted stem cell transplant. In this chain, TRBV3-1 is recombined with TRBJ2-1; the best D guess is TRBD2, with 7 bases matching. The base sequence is TGTGCCAGCAGCCAAGACCGCTGGGGGGGCGGAGGGGCGTCAAATGAGCAGTTCTTC. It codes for CASSQDRWGGGGASNEQFF.